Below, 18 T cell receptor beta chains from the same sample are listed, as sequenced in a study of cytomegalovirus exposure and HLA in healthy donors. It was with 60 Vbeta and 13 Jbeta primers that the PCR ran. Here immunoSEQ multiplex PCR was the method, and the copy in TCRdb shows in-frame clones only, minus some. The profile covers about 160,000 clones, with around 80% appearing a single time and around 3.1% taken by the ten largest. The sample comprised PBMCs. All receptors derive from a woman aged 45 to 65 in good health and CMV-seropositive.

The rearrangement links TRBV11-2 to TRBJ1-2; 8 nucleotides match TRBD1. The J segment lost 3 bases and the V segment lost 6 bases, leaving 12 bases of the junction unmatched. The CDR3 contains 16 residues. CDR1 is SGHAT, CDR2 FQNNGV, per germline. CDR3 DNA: TGTGCCAGCAGATCCAGGGGGCTCATGGGAGACTATGGCTACACCTTC. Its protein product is CASRSRGLMGDYGYTF.

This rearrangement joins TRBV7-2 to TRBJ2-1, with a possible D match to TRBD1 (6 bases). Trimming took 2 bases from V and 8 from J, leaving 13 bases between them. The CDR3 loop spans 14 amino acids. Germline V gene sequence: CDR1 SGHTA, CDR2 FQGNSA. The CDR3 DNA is TGTGCCAGCAGCTTACGGGCAGGGGCCCATGAGCAGTTCTTC. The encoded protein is CASSLRAGAHEQFF.

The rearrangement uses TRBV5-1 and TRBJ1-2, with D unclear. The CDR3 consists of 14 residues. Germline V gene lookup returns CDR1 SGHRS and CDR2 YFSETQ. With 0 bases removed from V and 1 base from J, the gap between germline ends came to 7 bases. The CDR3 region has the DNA TGCGCCAGCAGCTTGGACCGGGTTAACTATGGCTACACCTTC. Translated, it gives CASSLDRVNYGYTF.

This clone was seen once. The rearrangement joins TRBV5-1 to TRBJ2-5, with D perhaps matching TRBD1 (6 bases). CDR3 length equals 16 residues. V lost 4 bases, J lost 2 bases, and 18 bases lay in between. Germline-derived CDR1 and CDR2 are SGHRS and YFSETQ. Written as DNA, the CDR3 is TGCGCCAGCAGCACCCGGAGGACAGCAGAACAAGAGACCCAGTACTTC. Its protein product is CASSTRRTAEQETQYF.

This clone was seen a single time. In nucleotides, the CDR3 is TGTGCCAGTAGTGAGAGCGGGAGGGCCCTGGCCAAAAACATTCAGTACTTC. This gives the protein CASSESGRALAKNIQYF. The genes are TRBV19 and TRBJ2-4; the match to TRBD2 covers 10 bases. CDR3 length equals 17 residues. The V gene's germline CDR1 is LNHDA and CDR2 SQIVND (reference sequence). J gave up 1 base and V 5 bases, and 8 bases lay outside the gene matches.

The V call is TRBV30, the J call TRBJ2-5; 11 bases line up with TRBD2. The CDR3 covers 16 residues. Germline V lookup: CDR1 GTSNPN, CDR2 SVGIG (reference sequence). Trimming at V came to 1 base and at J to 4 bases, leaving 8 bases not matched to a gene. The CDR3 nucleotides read TGTGCCTGGAGTGCGGGGACTAGCGGTGGGTCAGAGACCCAGTACTTC. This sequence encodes CAWSAGTSGGSETQYF.

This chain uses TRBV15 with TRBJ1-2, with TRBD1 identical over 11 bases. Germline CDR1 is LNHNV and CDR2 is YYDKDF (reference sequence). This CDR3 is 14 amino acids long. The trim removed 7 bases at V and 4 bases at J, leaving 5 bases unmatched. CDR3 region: CATNKDRGRYGYTF. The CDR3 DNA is TGTGCCACCAACAAGGACAGGGGGCGCTATGGCTACACCTTC. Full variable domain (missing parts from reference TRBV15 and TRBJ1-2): DAMVIQNPRYQVTQFGKPVTLSCSQTLNHNVMYWYQQKSSQAPKLLFHYYDKDFNNEADTPDNFQSRRPNTSFCFLDIRSPGLGDTAMYLCATNKDRGRYGYTFGSGTRLTVV.

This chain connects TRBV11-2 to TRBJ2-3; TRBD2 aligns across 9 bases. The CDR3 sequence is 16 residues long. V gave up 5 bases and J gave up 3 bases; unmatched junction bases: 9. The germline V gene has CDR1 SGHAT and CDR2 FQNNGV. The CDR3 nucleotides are TGTGCCAGCAGCCGCCCCGGCGGGGGGGTTACAGATACGCAGTATTTT. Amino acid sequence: CASSRPGGGVTDTQYF.

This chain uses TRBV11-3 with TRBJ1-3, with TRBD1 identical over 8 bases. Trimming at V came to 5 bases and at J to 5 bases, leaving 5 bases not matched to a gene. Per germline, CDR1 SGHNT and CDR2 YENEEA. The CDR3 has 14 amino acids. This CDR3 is CASSLRGRRNTIYF. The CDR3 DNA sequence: TGTGCCAGCAGCCTCAGGGGGCGTAGAAACACCATATATTTT.

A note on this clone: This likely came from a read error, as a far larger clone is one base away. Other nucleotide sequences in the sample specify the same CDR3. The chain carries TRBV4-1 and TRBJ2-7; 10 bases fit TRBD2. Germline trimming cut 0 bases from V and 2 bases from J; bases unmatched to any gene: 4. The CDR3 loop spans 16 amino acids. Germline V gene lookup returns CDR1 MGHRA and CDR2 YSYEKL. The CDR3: CASSQEFLAGAYEQYF. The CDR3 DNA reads TGCGCCAGCAGCCAAGAATTCCTAGCGGGAGCCTACGAGCAGTACTTC.

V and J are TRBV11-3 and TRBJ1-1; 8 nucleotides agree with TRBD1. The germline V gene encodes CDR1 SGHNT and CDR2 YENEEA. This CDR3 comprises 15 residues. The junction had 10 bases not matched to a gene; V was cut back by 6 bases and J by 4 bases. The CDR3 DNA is TGTGCCAGCAGTGAGACAGGGGCAAGGCGCACTGAAGCTTTCTTT. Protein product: CASSETGARRTEAFF.

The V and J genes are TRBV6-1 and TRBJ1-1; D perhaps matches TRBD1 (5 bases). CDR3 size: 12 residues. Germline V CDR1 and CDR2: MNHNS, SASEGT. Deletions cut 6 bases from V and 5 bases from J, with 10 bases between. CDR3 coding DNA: TGTGCCAGCAGGTTGGGGGGAACTGAAGCTTTCTTT. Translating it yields CASRLGGTEAFF.

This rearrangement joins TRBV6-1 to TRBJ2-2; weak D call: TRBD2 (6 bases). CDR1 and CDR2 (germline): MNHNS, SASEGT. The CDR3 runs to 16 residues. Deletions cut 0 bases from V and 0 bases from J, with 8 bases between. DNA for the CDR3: TGTGCCAGCAGTGAAGCCCGGGGGACGAACACCGGGGAGCTGTTTTTT. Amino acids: CASSEARGTNTGELFF.

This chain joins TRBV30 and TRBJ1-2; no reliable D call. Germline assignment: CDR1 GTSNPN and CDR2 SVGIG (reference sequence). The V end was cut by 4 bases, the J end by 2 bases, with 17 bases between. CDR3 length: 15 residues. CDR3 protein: CAWTVTVGGNYGYTF. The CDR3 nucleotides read TGTGCCTGGACTGTAACGGTCGGCGGGAACTATGGCTACACCTTC.

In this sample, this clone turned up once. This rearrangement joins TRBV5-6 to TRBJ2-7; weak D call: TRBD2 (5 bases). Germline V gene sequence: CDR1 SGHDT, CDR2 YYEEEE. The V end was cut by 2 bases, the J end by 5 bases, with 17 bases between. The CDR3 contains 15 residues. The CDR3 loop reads CASSFITGYHDEQYF. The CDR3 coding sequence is TGTGCCAGCAGCTTCATTACGGGGTATCATGACGAGCAGTACTTC.

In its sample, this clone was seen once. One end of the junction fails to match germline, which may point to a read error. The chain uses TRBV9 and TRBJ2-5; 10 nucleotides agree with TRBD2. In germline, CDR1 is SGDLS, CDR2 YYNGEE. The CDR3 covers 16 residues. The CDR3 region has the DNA TGTGCCAGCAGCGTTCTCGTAGCGGGGGGTCAAGAGGCCCAGTACTTC. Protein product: CASSVLVAGGQEAQYF.

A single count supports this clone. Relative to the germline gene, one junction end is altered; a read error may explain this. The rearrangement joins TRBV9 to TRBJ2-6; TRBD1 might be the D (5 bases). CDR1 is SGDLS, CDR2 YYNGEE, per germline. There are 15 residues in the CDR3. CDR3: CASRDGVSGANGLTF. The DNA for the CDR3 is TGTGCCAGCAGGGACGGCGTCTCTGGGGCCAACGGCCTGACTTTC.

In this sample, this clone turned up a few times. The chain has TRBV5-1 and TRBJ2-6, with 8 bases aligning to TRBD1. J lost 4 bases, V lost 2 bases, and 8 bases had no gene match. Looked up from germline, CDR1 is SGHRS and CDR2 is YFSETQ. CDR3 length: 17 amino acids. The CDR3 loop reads CASSLQTGETGANVLTF. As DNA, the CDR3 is TGCGCCAGCAGCTTACAGACAGGGGAGACAGGGGCCAACGTCCTGACTTTC.